This T cell receptor (beta chain) was retrieved from a study of shared clonotypes between healthy human individuals. Broader study findings: Larger estimated richness was generally recorded for naive subsets relative to memory subsets. Non-shared clonotypes were found to have lower generation probabilities than the clonotypes that were shared by all four of the sorted-subset donors.

TCRdb keeps only in-frame clones here, not all; method: immunoSEQ multiplex PCR. The sample lists millions of clones, roughly 92% occurring once. Looked up from germline, CDR1 is GTSNPN and CDR2 is SVGIG (reference sequence). The CDR3 is 14 residues long. V was clipped by 0 bases and J by 4 bases; unmatched bases: 4. Concerning this clone: The antigen remains undetermined.

The chain is built from TRBV30 and TRBJ1-1; TRBD1 matches 8 bases. The clonotype comes from a man aged 18 to 35 in good health. Source material: naive CD4+ T cells sorted from blood. This sample's subset: CD45RA+ positively selected. This CDR3 reads CAWSVRQGATEAFF. The CDR3 nucleotides are TGTGCCTGGAGTGTACGTCAGGGGGCCACTGAAGCTTTCTTT.